This T cell receptor beta chain appears in the sequencing data of a study of cytotoxic CD8 clonotypes in ibrutinib-treated CLL. Notes on the study in general: Sampling times (in sustained-remission versus progressing patients) were not the same.

Some clones are missing from TCRdb's copy, which holds only in-frame ones; the method was immunoSEQ multiplex PCR. The table includes roughly 330,000 clones, about 64% detected once. Germline V lookup: CDR1 SQVTM, CDR2 ANQGSEA. V was trimmed by 1 base and J by 5 bases, leaving 20 bases between them. This CDR3 is built from 16 residues. In regard to this clone: Antigen unknown.

This specimen consisted of PBMCs, obtained after 36 months of ibrutinib treatment. The TCR was taken from a human donor with chronic lymphocytic leukemia. This chain links TRBV29-1 with TRBJ2-5; D gene ambiguous. CDR3 region: CSVEVWVTPREETQYF. The CDR3 DNA reads as TGCAGCGTTGAAGTGTGGGTGACGCCCCGCGAGGAGACCCAGTACTTC.